The 14 T cell receptor beta chains below were found in one sample sequenced in a study of OX40 agonist ivuxolimab in advanced cancers. Library method: the immunoSEQ multiplex PCR assay. TCRdb's version of the immuneACCESS table is confined to in-frame rearrangements and falls short of the full clone set. An unresolved V gene accounts for under half of the shortfall where checked; the remainder is of unknown origin. Within this sample are 95,000 to 150,000 clones, with 90% to 95% of them counted one time only. The top ten clones comprise 0.15% to 0.17% of the sample. This specimen consisted of CD4+ or CD8+ T cells sorted from blood, obtained in a trial of the OX40 agonist ivuxolimab. All receptors derive from an adult with an advanced solid tumor such as melanoma, head and neck, liver or kidney cancer.

The genes are TRBV19 and TRBJ2-2; 8 bases line up with TRBD1. Losses at the gene ends were 5 bases for V and 6 bases for J; bases not matched to a gene: 11. The CDR3 covers 16 residues. Germline lookup yields CDR1 LNHDA and CDR2 SQIVND (reference sequence). CDR3 region: CASSPRTGYSAGELFF. CDR3 nucleotide sequence: TGTGCCAGTAGTCCTCGGACAGGGTATAGCGCCGGGGAGCTGTTTTTT.

The chain combines TRBV7-9 with TRBJ1-2; the D is unclear. Germline lookup yields CDR1 SEHNR and CDR2 FQNEAQ (reference sequence). V was cut by 1 base and J by 7 bases, with 19 bases left in between. The CDR3 has 16 amino acids. Here the CDR3 DNA reads TGTGCCAGCAGCTTAGAAGGGAGCAGCCTAATAGCTGGCTACACCTTC. Its translation: CASSLEGSSLIAGYTF.

This clone came up once. V usage is TRBV2 and J usage is TRBJ2-1; TRBD2 matches at 12 bases. The germline gives CDR1 SNHLY, CDR2 FYNNEI. The CDR3 consists of 14 residues. Losses at the gene ends were 8 bases for V and 8 bases for J; bases not matched to a gene: 7. The CDR3, as DNA: TGTGCCAGCGTACTAGCGGGAGGACGCGATGAGCAGTTCTTC. Translating it yields CASVLAGGRDEQFF.

This clone appeared a few times. The V call is TRBV18, the J call TRBJ1-3; a weak D match, TRBD1 (6 bases). The CDR3 extends over 13 amino acids. CDR1 and CDR2 from the germline V gene are KGHSH and LQKENI. V was trimmed by 6 bases and J by 4 bases, leaving 10 bases between them. This CDR3 is CASSDGQGNTIYF. Here the CDR3 DNA reads TGTGCCAGCTCGGATGGACAGGGAAACACCATATATTTT.

The chain couples TRBV6-5 to TRBJ1-1; D is possibly TRBD1 (6 bases). The germline V gene has CDR1 MNHEY and CDR2 SVGAGI. Trimming removed 5 bases at V and 1 base at J, with 14 bases between. The length of the CDR3 is 15 residues. This CDR3 reads CASSRAGVGNTEAFF. CDR3 DNA: TGTGCCAGCAGTCGTGCAGGGGTAGGGAACACTGAAGCTTTCTTT.

This chain links TRBV5-1 with TRBJ2-5; D unclear. Looked up from germline, CDR1 is SGHRS and CDR2 is YFSETQ. Trimming cost V 0 bases and J 7 bases, with 10 bases left between them. The CDR3 has 13 amino acids. In DNA form, the CDR3 reads TGCGCCAGCAGCTTGGTGGTGGATGGGACCCAGTACTTC. This gives the protein CASSLVVDGTQYF. Combining the CDR3 with reference TRBV5-1 and TRBJ2-5 gives the whole variable domain KAGVTQTPRYLIKTRGQQVTLSCSPISGHRSVSWYQQTPGQGLQFLFEYFSETQRNKGNFPGRFSGRQFSNSRSEMNVSTLELGDSALYLCASSLVVDGTQYFGPGTRLLVL.

V and J are TRBV5-1 and TRBJ1-4, with D uncertain. V was trimmed by 0 bases and J by 8 bases, leaving 11 bases between them. Germline V CDR1 and CDR2: SGHRS, YFSETQ. This CDR3 contains 14 residues. CDR3 DNA sequence: TGCGCCAGCAGCTTGGACCGAAGAGAAGAAAAACTGTTTTTT. Translated: CASSLDRREEKLFF.

This rearrangement joins TRBV7-9 to TRBJ2-4; D possibly corresponds to TRBD1 (5 bases). This CDR3 is built from 13 residues. V was shortened by 8 bases and J by 1 base, with 9 bases between the two germline ends. Looked up from germline, CDR1 is SEHNR and CDR2 is FQNEAQ (reference sequence). CDR3 loop: CASGARAKNIQYF. In DNA form, the CDR3 reads TGTGCCAGCGGGGCACGGGCCAAAAACATTCAGTACTTC.

V and J are TRBV28 and TRBJ2-4, with a weak D call TRBD1 (6 bases). CDR3 length equals 14 residues. The germline CDR1 and CDR2 sequences are MDHEN and SYDVKM. The ends were cut back, 5 bases at V and 0 bases at J, with 8 bases in the middle. CDR3 sequence (DNA): TGTGCCAGCAGTGAACAGGGAGCCAAAAACATTCAGTACTTC. Protein: CASSEQGAKNIQYF.

V and J are TRBV7-2 and TRBJ2-1; possible D gene TRBD1, 6 bases. CDR3 length: 15 amino acids. The germline V and J ends were trimmed by 4 bases and 2 bases, with 12 bases remaining between them. The germline CDR1 and CDR2 sequences are SGHTA and FQGNSA. The CDR3 is CASSSWGRAYNEQFF. DNA of the CDR3: TGTGCCAGCAGCTCATGGGGGCGCGCCTACAATGAGCAGTTCTTC.

V usage is TRBV13 and J usage is TRBJ2-1; 9 bases are shared with TRBD1. The CDR3 spans 17 residues. Trimming at V came to 5 bases and at J to 3 bases, leaving 11 bases not matched to a gene. Per germline, CDR1 PRHDT and CDR2 FYEKMQ (reference sequence). The CDR3 DNA is TGTGCCAGCAGCATGAGGGGTACAGGGGGCAGCTACAATGAGCAGTTCTTC. This sequence encodes CASSMRGTGGSYNEQFF.

In this sample, this clone turned up once. This chain connects TRBV6-6 to TRBJ2-7, with TRBD2 matching over 9 bases. The CDR3 sequence is 14 residues long. Trimming removed 6 bases from V and 9 bases from J; junction bases left unmatched: 12. The V gene's germline CDR1 is MNHNY and CDR2 SVGAGI (reference sequence). The CDR3 DNA reads as TGTGCCAGCAGCCACCTAGCGGGATCGAACGGGCAGTACTTC. The encoded protein is CASSHLAGSNGQYF.

The chain employs TRBV5-1 and TRBJ2-7; no clear D gene. V shed 0 bases and J shed 6 bases, with 10 bases lying between them. Germline loops: CDR1 SGHRS, CDR2 YFSETQ. This CDR3 is 13 amino acids long. The CDR3 DNA sequence: TGCGCCAGCAGCTTGGTTCCCGTGTCCGAGCAGTACTTC. It specifies CASSLVPVSEQYF.

This chain links TRBV7-3 with TRBJ2-1; 8 bases fit TRBD2. This CDR3 is built from 20 residues. V dropped 2 bases and J dropped 2; count of bases not matched to a gene: 17. Germline values: CDR1 SGHTA, CDR2 FQGTGA. CDR3 coding DNA: TGTGCCAGCAGCTTAGGGGGGATGGTAGCGGGACCGAACCCCTACAATGAGCAGTTCTTC. As protein: CASSLGGMVAGPNPYNEQFF.